The sequence of this T cell receptor beta chain was determined in a study of cytomegalovirus exposure and HLA in healthy donors. Study results and limitations: In a later analysis, common viral pathogens appeared linked to several of the most significant clusters. Later analysis showed most CMV-associated TCR beta chains appearing HLA-restricted.

As for this clone: Its specificity is unknown.

Germline V gene sequence: CDR1 SGHRS, CDR2 YFSETQ. After removal of 4 bases from V and 2 bases from J, the junction contained 3 bases not matched to a gene. The CDR3 totals 16 residues. With 60 Vbeta and 13 Jbeta primers, the PCR was carried out. Sequencing was performed with immunoSEQ multiplex PCR; in TCRdb, only in-frame clones are kept and a portion is missing. The sample includes around 100,000 clones, roughly 85% of them seen just once. This clonotype was obtained from a man in his forties in good health and CMV-seronegative. The source material was PBMCs. The chain carries TRBV5-1 and TRBJ2-5, with 15 bases matching TRBD2. CDR3 in amino acids: CASSPGLAGGQETQYF. Written as DNA, the CDR3 is TGCGCCAGCAGCCCCGGACTAGCGGGGGGGCAAGAGACCCAGTACTTC.